This T cell receptor beta chain was sequenced for a study of monozygotic twins with cystic fibrosis. Trimming left V 1 base short and J 4 bases short, with 11 bases between. Per germline, CDR1 SGHTA and CDR2 FQGNSA. CDR3 length equals 15 residues. Here immunoSEQ multiplex PCR was the method, and the copy in TCRdb shows in-frame clones only, minus some. In the table there are about 29,000 clones, around 85% of which are singletons. The receptor was derived from a girl aged 2 to 9 with cystic fibrosis. Sequenced sample: blood. V and J are TRBV7-2 and TRBJ1-5, with a possible D match to TRBD1 (5 bases). The CDR3: CASSLGAGRNQPQHF. The DNA of the CDR3 is TGTGCCAGCAGCTTAGGCGCAGGGCGTAATCAGCCCCAGCATTTT.